This T cell receptor (beta chain) was documented in a study of T-cell memory formation after mild COVID-19. Points on this clonotype: Its target is not known.

From the 5' RACE reads, TCRdb called clonotypes with MiXCR, one entry per CDR3 protein. Counted here are some 160,000 distinct CDR3 sequences, around a third occurring once; the ten biggest clones make up more than 10%. The V gene lost 7 bases and the J gene lost 6 bases, with 12 bases spanning the gap. The CDR3 totals 13 residues. Per germline, CDR1 KGHDR and CDR2 SFDVKD. General observations from the study: Some clones that responded were present in memory (sampled pre-infection), which suggests cross-reactive memory joined.

The source of this sequence is an adult woman who had mild COVID-19 (a few samples of this study predate the infection). Cell type and time point are not known. The sample was PBMCs or a T cell subset sorted from them (not recorded which). The chain links TRBV24-1 to TRBJ2-1; no reliable D call. CDR3 nucleotide sequence: TGTGCCACCAGCGAGCCCATAGGCAATGAGCAGTTCTTC. Encoded protein: CATSEPIGNEQFF.